Listed below are T cell receptor beta chains from one sample, sequenced in a study of blood T cell repertoires in COVID-19. The table came from immunoSEQ multiplex PCR; TCRdb's copy has only in-frame clones and leaves some out. Altogether approximately 340,000 clones are present, around 83% being singletons, with the ten largest covering 2.5% to 3.5%. Material for sequencing was peripheral blood. The receptors here all came from a man younger than 40 with active or convalescent COVID-19. Both conserved end residues are part of each CDR3. Fields, in order: J gene, V gene, D gene, clone size, CDR3 protein, CDR3 DNA. A D gene is named only where the DNA matches it firmly. Not all rows give a size; the values are once, few, many and, for expanded clones, a class.

J gene: TRBJ1-6
V gene: TRBV5-4
D gene: NA
clone size: NA
CDR3 protein: CASSLVNSPLHF
CDR3 DNA: TGTGCCAGCAGCTTGGTAAATTCACCCCTCCACTTT

J gene: TRBJ2-3
V gene: TRBV6-5
D gene: NA
clone size: NA
CDR3 protein: CASSYEAASTDTQYF
CDR3 DNA: TGTGCCAGCAGTTATGAAGCAGCGAGCACAGATACGCAGTATTTT

J gene: TRBJ1-2
V gene: TRBV7-2
D gene: NA
clone size: few
CDR3 protein: CASSRQNDGYTF
CDR3 DNA: TGTGCCAGCAGCCGACAGAATGATGGCTACACCTTC

J gene: TRBJ1-2
V gene: TRBV14
D gene: NA
clone size: once
CDR3 protein: CASSPGGAPNYGYTF
CDR3 DNA: TGTGCCAGCAGCCCGGGGGGAGCCCCGAACTATGGCTACACCTTC

J gene: TRBJ2-2
V gene: TRBV30
D gene: NA
clone size: NA
CDR3 protein: CAWRVGGEDTGELFF
CDR3 DNA: TGTGCCTGGCGTGTAGGGGGGGAGGACACCGGGGAGCTGTTTTTT

J gene: TRBJ1-1
V gene: TRBV5-1
D gene: NA
clone size: NA
CDR3 protein: CASSLTVMNTEAFF
CDR3 DNA: TGCGCCAGCAGCTTGACGGTTATGAACACTGAAGCTTTCTTT

J gene: TRBJ2-1
V gene: TRBV6-5
D gene: TRBD1
clone size: few
CDR3 protein: CASGTGGYNEQFF
CDR3 DNA: TGTGCCAGCGGGACAGGGGGTTACAATGAGCAGTTCTTC

J gene: TRBJ1-2
V gene: TRBV19
D gene: NA
clone size: NA
CDR3 protein: CASHPTGMEYGYTF
CDR3 DNA: TGTGCCAGTCACCCAACAGGGATGGAATATGGCTACACCTTC

J gene: TRBJ1-1
V gene: TRBV30
D gene: TRBD1
clone size: once
CDR3 protein: CAWSVVVAGGITEAFF
CDR3 DNA: TGTGCCTGGAGTGTAGTTGTGGCAGGGGGCATCACTGAAGCTTTCTTT

J gene: TRBJ2-3
V gene: TRBV5-1
D gene: TRBD2
clone size: NA
CDR3 protein: CASSSGLALRDTQYF
CDR3 DNA: TGCGCCAGCAGCTCGGGACTAGCGCTCAGAGATACGCAGTATTTT

J gene: TRBJ2-7
V gene: TRBV7-2
D gene: TRBD2
clone size: NA
CDR3 protein: CASSLEGTSGSYEQYF
CDR3 DNA: TGTGCCAGCAGCTTAGAAGGGACTAGTGGCTCCTACGAGCAGTACTTC

J gene: TRBJ1-1
V gene: TRBV7-3
D gene: NA
clone size: NA
CDR3 protein: CASSLNRNTEAFF
CDR3 DNA: TGTGCCAGCAGCTTAAACAGGAACACTGAAGCTTTCTTT

J gene: TRBJ2-2
V gene: TRBV11-3
D gene: NA
clone size: NA
CDR3 protein: CATQTGRATGELFF
CDR3 DNA: TGTGCCACCCAGACGGGAAGGGCCACCGGGGAGCTGTTTTTT

J gene: TRBJ2-2
V gene: TRBV2
D gene: TRBD2
clone size: NA
CDR3 protein: CASSEIAGSGTGELFF
CDR3 DNA: TGTGCCAGCAGTGAAATAGCGGGGTCAGGGACCGGGGAGCTGTTTTTT

J gene: TRBJ1-2
V gene: TRBV2
D gene: TRBD1
clone size: NA
CDR3 protein: CASRTTGIGYTF
CDR3 DNA: TGTGCCAGCAGGACGACAGGGATAGGCTACACCTTC

J gene: TRBJ1-6
V gene: TRBV3-1/TRBV3-2
D gene: TRBD1
clone size: once
CDR3 protein: CASSQWTGGNSPLHF
CDR3 DNA: TGTGCCAGCAGCCAATGGACAGGAGGTAATTCACCCCTCCACTTT

J gene: TRBJ2-7
V gene: TRBV6-1
D gene: TRBD2
clone size: NA
CDR3 protein: CASSVAGSRYEQYF
CDR3 DNA: TGTGCCAGCAGTGTAGCGGGGAGTCGGTACGAGCAGTACTTC

J gene: TRBJ2-5
V gene: TRBV19
D gene: TRBD2
clone size: few
CDR3 protein: CASRGGSEETQYF
CDR3 DNA: TGTGCCAGTCGCGGCGGGAGTGAGGAGACCCAGTACTTC

J gene: TRBJ1-3
V gene: TRBV7-6
D gene: NA
clone size: NA
CDR3 protein: CASSLPSGNTIYF
CDR3 DNA: TGTGCCAGCAGCTTACCGTCTGGAAACACCATATATTTT

J gene: TRBJ1-2
V gene: TRBV12-3/TRBV12-4
D gene: NA
clone size: NA
CDR3 protein: CASRLGLGYGYTF
CDR3 DNA: TGTGCCAGCCGATTGGGGCTAGGATATGGCTACACCTTC

J gene: TRBJ1-2
V gene: TRBV5-1
D gene: NA
clone size: few
CDR3 protein: CASSLAVSGSEGYTF
CDR3 DNA: TGCGCCAGCAGCTTGGCGGTTTCCGGATCGGAGGGCTACACCTTC

J gene: TRBJ1-1
V gene: TRBV28
D gene: TRBD1
clone size: few
CDR3 protein: CASSYTGDNTEAFF
CDR3 DNA: TGTGCCAGCAGCTACACAGGGGACAACACTGAAGCTTTCTTT

J gene: TRBJ2-7
V gene: TRBV27
D gene: NA
clone size: NA
CDR3 protein: CASSLSSRQGMTYEQYF
CDR3 DNA: TGTGCCAGCAGTTTATCTTCCCGGCAGGGCATGACCTACGAGCAGTACTTC

J gene: TRBJ1-6
V gene: TRBV4-1
D gene: NA
clone size: NA
CDR3 protein: CASSLPGGRGPLHF
CDR3 DNA: TGCGCCAGCAGCCTCCCGGGGGGGCGAGGTCCCCTCCACTTT

J gene: TRBJ1-4
V gene: TRBV28
D gene: NA
clone size: NA
CDR3 protein: CATQDSSNEKLFF
CDR3 DNA: TGTGCCACCCAAGACAGTTCTAATGAAAAACTGTTTTTT

J gene: TRBJ1-1
V gene: TRBV11-2
D gene: NA
clone size: NA
CDR3 protein: CASSLDPGTEAFF
CDR3 DNA: TGTGCCAGCAGCTTAGATCCGGGGACTGAAGCTTTCTTT

J gene: TRBJ2-1
V gene: TRBV4-1
D gene: TRBD2
clone size: NA
CDR3 protein: CASSQLLTSGGQNEQFF
CDR3 DNA: TGCGCCAGCAGCCAACTATTGACTAGCGGGGGCCAAAATGAGCAGTTCTTC

J gene: TRBJ1-1
V gene: TRBV3-1/TRBV3-2
D gene: NA
clone size: NA
CDR3 protein: CASSQDGRNSMNTEAFF
CDR3 DNA: TGTGCCAGCAGCCAAGATGGGCGTAACTCCATGAACACTGAAGCTTTCTTT

J gene: TRBJ2-7
V gene: TRBV29-1
D gene: NA
clone size: NA
CDR3 protein: CSVGGRSSYEQYF
CDR3 DNA: TGCAGCGTTGGGGGCAGGTCCTCCTACGAGCAGTACTTC

J gene: TRBJ2-7
V gene: TRBV9
D gene: NA
clone size: NA
CDR3 protein: CASSVAVGLAYEQYF
CDR3 DNA: TGTGCCAGCAGCGTAGCGGTGGGGCTTGCCTACGAGCAGTACTTC

J gene: TRBJ1-1
V gene: TRBV27
D gene: TRBD1
clone size: NA
CDR3 protein: CASRRTGEAVTEAFF
CDR3 DNA: TGTGCCAGCAGGAGGACAGGGGAGGCTGTCACTGAAGCTTTCTTT

J gene: TRBJ1-3
V gene: TRBV4-3
D gene: NA
clone size: once
CDR3 protein: CASSLALSGNTIYF
CDR3 DNA: TGCGCCAGCAGCCTGGCCCTCTCTGGAAACACCATATATTTT

J gene: TRBJ2-5
V gene: TRBV5-4
D gene: NA
clone size: few
CDR3 protein: CASSFLGAQETQYF
CDR3 DNA: TGTGCCAGCAGCTTTTTGGGGGCACAAGAGACCCAGTACTTC

J gene: TRBJ1-6
V gene: TRBV7-9
D gene: NA
clone size: NA
CDR3 protein: CASSLDTVSYNSPLHF
CDR3 DNA: TGTGCCAGCAGCTTAGATACAGTTTCATATAATTCACCCCTCCACTTT

J gene: TRBJ1-3
V gene: TRBV3-1/TRBV3-2
D gene: NA
clone size: NA
CDR3 protein: CASSQDEGNTIYF
CDR3 DNA: TGTGCCAGCAGCCAAGACGAGGGAAACACCATATATTTT

J gene: TRBJ1-5
V gene: TRBV28
D gene: TRBD1
clone size: NA
CDR3 protein: CASSRQGFNQPQHF
CDR3 DNA: TGTGCCAGCAGTCGACAGGGGTTCAATCAGCCCCAGCATTTT

J gene: TRBJ1-2
V gene: TRBV29-1
D gene: TRBD1
clone size: NA
CDR3 protein: CSVEPGQGDNYGYTF
CDR3 DNA: TGCAGCGTTGAGCCGGGACAGGGGGATAACTATGGCTACACCTTC

J gene: TRBJ2-3
V gene: TRBV9
D gene: NA
clone size: NA
CDR3 protein: CASSVGLLDTDTQYF
CDR3 DNA: TGTGCCAGCAGCGTAGGGTTATTAGATACAGATACGCAGTATTTT

J gene: TRBJ2-7
V gene: TRBV15
D gene: TRBD1
clone size: NA
CDR3 protein: CATRSTPGGYEQYF
CDR3 DNA: TGTGCCACCAGAAGTACACCAGGGGGCTACGAGCAGTACTTC

J gene: TRBJ1-1
V gene: TRBV24-1
D gene: NA
clone size: once
CDR3 protein: CATSDTTGLITEAFF
CDR3 DNA: TGTGCCACCAGTGACACAACAGGGTTGATCACTGAAGCTTTCTTT

J gene: TRBJ1-5
V gene: TRBV25-1
D gene: NA
clone size: NA
CDR3 protein: CASSEYGGEGNQPQHF
CDR3 DNA: TGTGCCAGCAGTGAATATGGAGGAGAGGGCAATCAGCCCCAGCATTTT